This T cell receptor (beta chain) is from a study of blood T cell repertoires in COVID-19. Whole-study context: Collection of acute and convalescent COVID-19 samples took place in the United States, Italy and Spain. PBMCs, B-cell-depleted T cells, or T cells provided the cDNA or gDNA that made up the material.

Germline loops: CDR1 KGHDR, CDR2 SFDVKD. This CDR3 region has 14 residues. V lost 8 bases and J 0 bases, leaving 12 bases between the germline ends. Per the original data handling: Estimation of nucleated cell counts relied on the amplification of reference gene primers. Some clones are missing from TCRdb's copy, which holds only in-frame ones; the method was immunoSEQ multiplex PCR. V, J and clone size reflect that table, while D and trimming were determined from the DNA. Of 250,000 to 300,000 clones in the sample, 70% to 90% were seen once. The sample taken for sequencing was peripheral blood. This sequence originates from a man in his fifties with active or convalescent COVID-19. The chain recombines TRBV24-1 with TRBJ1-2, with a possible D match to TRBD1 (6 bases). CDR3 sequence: CATNPGGANYGYTF. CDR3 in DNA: TGTGCCACCAACCCGGGGGGCGCTAACTATGGCTACACCTTC.